These 11 T cell receptor beta chains came from one sample sequenced in a study of blood T cell repertoires in COVID-19. The method was immunoSEQ multiplex PCR; TCRdb's version includes in-frame clones alone and lacks a portion of them. This table holds 180,000 or so clones, 80% to 90% found once. The sample taken for sequencing was peripheral blood. These receptors were taken from a man between 60 and 70 years old with acute or convalescent COVID-19.

This chain joins TRBV19 and TRBJ1-6, with D maybe TRBD1 (5 bases). The CDR3 runs to 17 residues. Trimming pared 4 bases from V and 7 bases from J, leaving 20 bases between. CDR1 LNHDA and CDR2 SQIVND come from the germline V gene (reference sequence). As DNA, the CDR3 is TGTGCCAGTAGTACGTCTCCCAGGGCACAGGTCAATTCACCCCTCCACTTT. Its protein product is CASSTSPRAQVNSPLHF.

The chain links TRBV2 to TRBJ2-1; D call uncertain. CDR1 and CDR2 (germline): SNHLY, FYNNEI. The germline V and J ends were trimmed by 0 bases and 6 bases, with 12 bases remaining between them. The CDR3 runs to 15 residues. The CDR3 nucleotides are TGTGCCAGCAGTGAAGCCATACCCGCCGGCAATGAGCAGTTCTTC. It translates to CASSEAIPAGNEQFF.

This sequence joins TRBV5-8 and TRBJ1-5, with D possibly matching TRBD1 (5 bases). V lost 4 bases and J 4 bases, leaving 15 bases between the germline ends. The CDR3 runs to 15 residues. Germline V gives CDR1 SGHTS, CDR2 YDEGEE. CDR3 bases: TGTGCCAGCAGCCCGAACAAGGGGCGGAATCAGCCCCAGCATTTT. It is translated as CASSPNKGRNQPQHF.

This chain links TRBV6-5 with TRBJ1-6; D gene ambiguous. Germline V lookup: CDR1 MNHEY, CDR2 SVGAGI. CDR3 length: 11 residues. The V and J ends lost 6 bases and 10 bases respectively, with 7 bases between them. This CDR3 is CASRLDSPLHF. Here the CDR3 DNA reads TGTGCCAGCAGGCTAGACTCACCCCTCCACTTT.

This chain links TRBV6-2 or TRBV6-3 with TRBJ1-2, with 7 bases identical to TRBD1. Germline trimming cut 5 bases from V and 8 bases from J; bases unmatched to any gene: 20. The germline CDR1 and CDR2 sequences are MNHEY and SVGEGT. The CDR3 has 17 amino acids. CDR3 DNA: TGTGCCAGCAGTCCCCAACAGGGGCGACGGGTCGGATGGGGCTACACCTTC. The encoded protein is CASSPQQGRRVGWGYTF.

This rearrangement joins TRBV6-5 to TRBJ1-1, with D possibly matching TRBD1 (6 bases). The V end lost 7 bases, the J end lost 8 bases, and 17 bases lay between the germline ends. Germline CDR1 MNHEY, CDR2 SVGAGI. The CDR3 contains 13 residues. The CDR3 coding sequence is TGTGCCAGCAAATCCATAAACAGGGAGGAAGCTTTCTTT. It translates to CASKSINREEAFF.

V usage is TRBV3-1 (or the pseudogene TRBV3-2) and J usage is TRBJ1-2; possible D gene TRBD1, 6 bases. The V end lost 4 bases, the J end lost 1 base, and 19 bases lay between the germline ends. The germline V gene encodes CDR1 LGHDT and CDR2 YNNKEL (reference sequence). There are 17 residues in the CDR3. CDR3 protein: CASSRGPLAQGNYGYTF. Here the CDR3 DNA reads TGTGCCAGCAGCCGGGGCCCGTTAGCACAGGGTAACTATGGCTACACCTTC.

The genes are TRBV28 and TRBJ2-7; 10 bases align to TRBD1. V was pared by 6 bases and J by 4 bases, with 9 bases of the junction left unmatched. The CDR3 has 15 residues. The germline V gene encodes CDR1 MDHEN and CDR2 SYDVKM. DNA of the CDR3: TGTGCCAGCAGGGACCCGGGACAGGGGCTATACGAGCAGTACTTC. Protein: CASRDPGQGLYEQYF.

V gene TRBV4-2 combines with J gene TRBJ1-2; possibly TRBD1 for D (6 bases). The CDR3 sequence is 15 residues long. V was trimmed by 1 base and J by 6 bases, leaving 15 bases between them. In germline, CDR1 is LGHNA, CDR2 YNFKEQ. The CDR3 sequence is CASSQVTGRGDGYTF. The CDR3, as DNA: TGTGCCAGCAGCCAAGTGACAGGCCGGGGGGATGGCTACACCTTC.

The V and J genes are TRBV7-2 and TRBJ1-1, with D perhaps matching TRBD1 (5 bases). The V gene's germline CDR1 is SGHTA and CDR2 FQGNSA. This CDR3 has 14 amino acids. The ends were cut back, 7 bases at V and 0 bases at J, with 12 bases in the middle. The CDR3 loop is CASILDRMNTEAFF. The CDR3 bases are TGTGCCAGCATTTTAGACAGAATGAACACTGAAGCTTTCTTT. Together with reference TRBV7-2 and TRBJ1-1, the CDR3 gives the full variable domain: GAGVSQSPSNKVTEKGKDVELRCDPISGHTALYWYRQSLGQGLEFLIYFQGNSAPDKSGLPSDRFSAERTGGSVSTLTIQRTQQEDSAVYLCASILDRMNTEAFFGQGTRLTVV.

The chain links TRBV7-9 to TRBJ1-1; a weak D match, TRBD1 (6 bases). Trimming removed 5 bases at V and 2 bases at J, with 12 bases between. The CDR3 sequence is 14 residues long. From germline, CDR1 is SEHNR and CDR2 FQNEAQ (reference sequence). CDR3 in DNA: TGTGCCAGCAGCCCGTCGGACAGAAACACTGAAGCTTTCTTT. As protein: CASSPSDRNTEAFF.